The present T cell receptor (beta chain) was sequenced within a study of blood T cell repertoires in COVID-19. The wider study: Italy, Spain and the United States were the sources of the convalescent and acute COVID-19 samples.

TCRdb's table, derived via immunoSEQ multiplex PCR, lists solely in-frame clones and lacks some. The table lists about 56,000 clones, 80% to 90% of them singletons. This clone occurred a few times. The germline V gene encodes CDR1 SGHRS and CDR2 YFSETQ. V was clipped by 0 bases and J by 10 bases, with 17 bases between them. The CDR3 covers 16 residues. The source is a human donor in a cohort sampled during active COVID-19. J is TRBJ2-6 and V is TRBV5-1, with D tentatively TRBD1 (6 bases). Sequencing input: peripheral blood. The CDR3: CASSLEFGTNLNVLTF. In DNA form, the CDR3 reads TGCGCCAGCAGCTTGGAATTCGGGACAAACTTAAACGTCCTGACTTTC.